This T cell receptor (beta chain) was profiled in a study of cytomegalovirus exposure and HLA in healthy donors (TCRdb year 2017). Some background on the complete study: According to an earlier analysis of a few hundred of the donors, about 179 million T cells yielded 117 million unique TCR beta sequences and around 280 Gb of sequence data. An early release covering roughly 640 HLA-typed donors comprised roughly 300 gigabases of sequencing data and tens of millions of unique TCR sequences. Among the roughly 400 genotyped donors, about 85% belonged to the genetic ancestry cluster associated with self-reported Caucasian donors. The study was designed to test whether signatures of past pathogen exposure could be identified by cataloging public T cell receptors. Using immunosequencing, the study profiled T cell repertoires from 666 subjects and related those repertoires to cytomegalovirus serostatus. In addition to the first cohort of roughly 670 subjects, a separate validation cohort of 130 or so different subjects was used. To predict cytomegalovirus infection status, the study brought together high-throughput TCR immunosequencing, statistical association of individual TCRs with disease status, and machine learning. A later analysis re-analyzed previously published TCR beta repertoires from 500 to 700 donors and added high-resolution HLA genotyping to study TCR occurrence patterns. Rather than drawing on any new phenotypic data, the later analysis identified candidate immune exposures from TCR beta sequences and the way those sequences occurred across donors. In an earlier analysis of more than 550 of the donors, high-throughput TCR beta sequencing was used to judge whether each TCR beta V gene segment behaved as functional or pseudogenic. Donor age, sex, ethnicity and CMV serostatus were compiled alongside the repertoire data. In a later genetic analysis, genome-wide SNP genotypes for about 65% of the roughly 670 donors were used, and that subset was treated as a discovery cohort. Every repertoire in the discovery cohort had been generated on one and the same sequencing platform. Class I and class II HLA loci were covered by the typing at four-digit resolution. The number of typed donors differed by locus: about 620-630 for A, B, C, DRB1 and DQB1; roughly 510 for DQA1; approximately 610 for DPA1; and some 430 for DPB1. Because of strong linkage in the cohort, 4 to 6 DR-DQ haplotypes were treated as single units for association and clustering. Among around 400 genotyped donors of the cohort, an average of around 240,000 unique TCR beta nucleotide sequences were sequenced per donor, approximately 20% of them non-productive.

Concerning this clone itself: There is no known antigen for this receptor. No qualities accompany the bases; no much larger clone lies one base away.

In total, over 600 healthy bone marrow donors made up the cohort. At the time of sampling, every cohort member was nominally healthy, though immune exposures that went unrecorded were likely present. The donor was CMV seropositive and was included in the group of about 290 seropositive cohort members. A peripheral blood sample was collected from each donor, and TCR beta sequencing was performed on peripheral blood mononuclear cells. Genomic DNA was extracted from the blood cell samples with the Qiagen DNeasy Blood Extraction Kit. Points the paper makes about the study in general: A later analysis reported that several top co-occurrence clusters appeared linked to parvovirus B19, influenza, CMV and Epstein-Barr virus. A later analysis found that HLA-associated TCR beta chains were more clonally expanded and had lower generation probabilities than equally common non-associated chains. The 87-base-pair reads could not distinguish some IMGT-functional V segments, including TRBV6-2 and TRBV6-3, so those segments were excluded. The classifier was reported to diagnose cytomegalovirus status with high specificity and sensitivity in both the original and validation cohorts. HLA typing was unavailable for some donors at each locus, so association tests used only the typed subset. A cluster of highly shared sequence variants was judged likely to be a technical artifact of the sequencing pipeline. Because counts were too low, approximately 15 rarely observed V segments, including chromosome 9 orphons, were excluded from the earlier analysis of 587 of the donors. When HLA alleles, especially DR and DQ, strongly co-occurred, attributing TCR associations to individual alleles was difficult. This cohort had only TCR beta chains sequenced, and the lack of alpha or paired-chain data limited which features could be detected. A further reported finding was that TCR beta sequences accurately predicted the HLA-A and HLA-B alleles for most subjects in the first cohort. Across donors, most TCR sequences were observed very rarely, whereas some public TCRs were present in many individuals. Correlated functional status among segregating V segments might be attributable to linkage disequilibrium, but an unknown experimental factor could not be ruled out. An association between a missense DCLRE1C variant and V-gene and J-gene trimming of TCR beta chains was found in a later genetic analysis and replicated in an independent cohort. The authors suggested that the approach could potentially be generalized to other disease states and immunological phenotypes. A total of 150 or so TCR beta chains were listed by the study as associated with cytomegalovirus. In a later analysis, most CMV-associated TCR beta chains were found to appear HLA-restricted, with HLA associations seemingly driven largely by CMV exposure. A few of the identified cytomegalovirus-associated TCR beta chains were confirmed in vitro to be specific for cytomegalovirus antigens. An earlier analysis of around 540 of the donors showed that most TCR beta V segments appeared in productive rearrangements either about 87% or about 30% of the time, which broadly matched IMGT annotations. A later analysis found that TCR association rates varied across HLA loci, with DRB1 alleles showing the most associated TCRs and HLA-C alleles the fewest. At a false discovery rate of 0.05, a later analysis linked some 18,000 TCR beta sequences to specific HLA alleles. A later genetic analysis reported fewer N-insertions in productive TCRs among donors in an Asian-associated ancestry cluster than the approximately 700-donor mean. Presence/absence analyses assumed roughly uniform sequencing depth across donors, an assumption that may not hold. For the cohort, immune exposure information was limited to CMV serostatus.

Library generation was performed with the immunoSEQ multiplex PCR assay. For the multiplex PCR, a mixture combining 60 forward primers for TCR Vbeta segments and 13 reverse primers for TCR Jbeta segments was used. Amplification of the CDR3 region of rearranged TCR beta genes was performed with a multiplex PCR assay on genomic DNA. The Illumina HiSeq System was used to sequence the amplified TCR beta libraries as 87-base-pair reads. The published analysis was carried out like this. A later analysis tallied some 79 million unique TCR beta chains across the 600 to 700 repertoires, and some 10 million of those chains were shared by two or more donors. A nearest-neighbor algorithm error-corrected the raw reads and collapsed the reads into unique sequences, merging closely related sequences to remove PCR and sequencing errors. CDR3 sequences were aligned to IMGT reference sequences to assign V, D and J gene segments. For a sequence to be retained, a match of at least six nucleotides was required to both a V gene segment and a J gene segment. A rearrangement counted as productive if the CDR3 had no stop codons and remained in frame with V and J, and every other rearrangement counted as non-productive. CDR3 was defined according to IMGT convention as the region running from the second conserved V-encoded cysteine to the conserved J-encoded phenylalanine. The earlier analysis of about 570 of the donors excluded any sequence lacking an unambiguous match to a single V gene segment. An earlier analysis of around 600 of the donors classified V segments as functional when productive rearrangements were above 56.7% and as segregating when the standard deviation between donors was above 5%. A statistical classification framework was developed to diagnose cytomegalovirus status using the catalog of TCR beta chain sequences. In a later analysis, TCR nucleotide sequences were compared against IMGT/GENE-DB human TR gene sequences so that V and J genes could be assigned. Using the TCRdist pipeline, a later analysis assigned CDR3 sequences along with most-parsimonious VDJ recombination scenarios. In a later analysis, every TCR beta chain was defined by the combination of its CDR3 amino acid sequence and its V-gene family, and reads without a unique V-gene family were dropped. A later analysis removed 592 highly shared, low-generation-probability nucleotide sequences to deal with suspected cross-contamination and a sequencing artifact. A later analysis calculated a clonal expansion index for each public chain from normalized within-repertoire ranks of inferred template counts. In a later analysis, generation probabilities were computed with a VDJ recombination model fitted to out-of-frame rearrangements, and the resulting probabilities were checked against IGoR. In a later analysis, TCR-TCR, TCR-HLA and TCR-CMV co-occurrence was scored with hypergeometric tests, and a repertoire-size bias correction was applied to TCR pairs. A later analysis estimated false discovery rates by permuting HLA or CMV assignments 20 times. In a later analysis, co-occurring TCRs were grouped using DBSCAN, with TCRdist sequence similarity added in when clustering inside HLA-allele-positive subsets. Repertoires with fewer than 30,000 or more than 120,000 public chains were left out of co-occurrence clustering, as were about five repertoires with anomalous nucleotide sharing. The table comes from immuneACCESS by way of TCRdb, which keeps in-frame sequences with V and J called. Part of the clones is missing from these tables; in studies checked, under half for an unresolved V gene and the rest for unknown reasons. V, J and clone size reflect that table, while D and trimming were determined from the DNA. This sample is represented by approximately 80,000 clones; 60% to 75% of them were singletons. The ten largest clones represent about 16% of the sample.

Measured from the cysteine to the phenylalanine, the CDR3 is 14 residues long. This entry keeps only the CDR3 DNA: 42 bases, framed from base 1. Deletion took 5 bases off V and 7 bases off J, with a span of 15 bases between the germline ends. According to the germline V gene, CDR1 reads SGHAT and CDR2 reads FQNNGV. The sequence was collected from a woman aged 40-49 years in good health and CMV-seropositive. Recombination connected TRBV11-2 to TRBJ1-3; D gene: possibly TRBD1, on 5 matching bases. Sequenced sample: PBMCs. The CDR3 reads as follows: CASSARDAGNTIYF. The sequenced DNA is TGTGCCAGCAGCGCCAGGGACGCGGGGAACACCATATATTTT.